This TCR beta chain was documented in a study of blood T cell repertoires in COVID-19. Across the whole study: Acute and convalescent COVID-19 samples came from the United States, Italy and Spain. PBMCs, B-cell-depleted T cells, or T cells provided the cDNA or gDNA that made up the material.

V lost 4 bases, J lost 1 base, and 13 bases lay in between. This CDR3 comprises 15 residues. In germline, CDR1 is ENHRY, CDR2 SYGVKD. Measured with immunoSEQ multiplex PCR; TCRdb has only the in-frame clones, and not every one. The sample includes fewer than 200,000 clones, approximately 77% of them seen just once. Recruits, aged 18 to 89 years, lived in roughly 22 US areas. Participant-given clinical history determined each cohort assignment. The sequenced material came from PBMCs or T cells enriched from blood (not recorded which). The J gene is TRBJ2-5, the V gene TRBV10-3; weak D call: TRBD1 (5 bases). The receptor was isolated from a man aged 55 to 70 who had recovered from COVID-19. CDR3 amino acids: CAISVYRNRQETQYF. The CDR3 DNA sequence: TGTGCCATCAGTGTGTACAGGAACCGCCAAGAGACCCAGTACTTC.